The clone carrying this T cell receptor (beta chain) was counted a single time. Some clones are missing from TCRdb's copy, which holds only in-frame ones; the method was immunoSEQ multiplex PCR. The data show fewer than 250,000 clones, with about 85% seen just once and approximately 20% held by the top ten. The V and J ends lost 4 bases and 2 bases respectively, with 9 bases between them. Germline V CDR1 and CDR2: SQVTM, ANQGSEA. This CDR3 has 13 amino acids. These data come from a study of blood T cell repertoires in COVID-19. Study summary: Acute-phase and convalescent COVID-19 samples originated in the United States, Italy and Spain. Sources were T cells, B-cell-depleted T cells, or PBMCs; the material itself was cDNA or gDNA.

J is TRBJ2-1 and V is TRBV29-1; D is possibly TRBD1 (5 bases). This receptor was taken from a man aged 25 to 45 with active or convalescent COVID-19. The sample was peripheral blood. The CDR3 bases are TGCAGCGTTGCCAGGGCCCCCTACAATGAGCAGTTCTTC. Its protein is CSVARAPYNEQFF.